This TCR beta chain was observed in a study of CD8 T cells in ankylosing spondylitis. Quantitative 5'-RACE with molecular barcodes produced the TCR beta libraries. TCRdb used MiXCR to reprocess the 5' RACE reads, holding one entry per CDR3 protein. Seen here are roughly 100,000 distinct CDR3 sequences, roughly 8.3% observed once, and the top ten hold 9.9%. In its sample, this clonotype was seen a few times. No antigen is known for it. Study results and caveats: Disease-linked clones proved CD8+ and comparatively uncommon in peripheral blood.

Sequenced material: blood, either unsorted or a sorted T cell fraction (not recorded which). This TCR was recovered from a male donor with ankylosing spondylitis or in good health (not recorded which).

The CDR3 DNA follows: TGCAGTGCTAGAGATCGCAGCAATCAGCCCCAGCATTTT. It codes for CSARDRSNQPQHF. This chain connects TRBV20-1 to TRBJ1-5; no reliable D call. Germline V lookup: CDR1 DFQATT, CDR2 SNEGSKA (reference sequence). The CDR3 contains 13 residues. Trimming removed 0 bases from V and 1 base from J, with 4 bases in between.